The next 17 T cell receptor beta chains were all read from a single sample in a study of T-cell reconstitution after alpha-beta-depleted transplantation in children. Unique molecular identifiers tagged the TCRbeta library. One entry per CDR3 protein, called by TCRdb with MiXCR from the PCR reads. Here the sample spans 500,000 or so distinct CDR3 sequences, less than 35% being singletons. Here the sequenced sample was PBMCs from the stem cell graft donor, taken from the stem cell graft. The receptors derive from a human donor who donated a stem cell graft to a child with aplastic anemia.

The V gene is TRBV5-1, the J gene TRBJ2-3; D unclear. CDR1 is SGHRS, CDR2 YFSETQ, per germline. The CDR3 extends over 15 amino acids. Trimming removed 4 bases from V and 3 bases from J, with 15 bases in between. This chain's CDR3 is CASSGYTTVTDTQYF. CDR3 in DNA: TGCGCCAGCAGCGGATACACAACAGTGACAGATACGCAGTATTTT.

The table lists this clonotype with a few counts. The chain recombines TRBV10-1 with TRBJ2-3; D is possibly TRBD2 (7 bases). This CDR3 has 14 amino acids. With 6 bases removed from V and 0 bases from J, the gap between germline ends came to 10 bases. The germline V gene has CDR1 WNHNN and CDR2 SYGVQD (reference sequence). CDR3 coding DNA: TGCGCCAGCAGCGAGGGGGGGAGCACAGATACGCAGTATTTT. This codes for CASSEGGSTDTQYF.

The V gene is TRBV12-3 or TRBV12-4, the J gene TRBJ2-1, with TRBD2 matching over 7 bases. The CDR3 covers 16 residues. V dropped 3 bases and J dropped 2; count of bases not matched to a gene: 7. The CDR3 DNA reads as TGTGCCAGCAGTTTCGAACTAGCGATGACCTACAATGAGCAGTTCTTC. It encodes CASSFELAMTYNEQFF.

The chain recombines TRBV20-1 with TRBJ2-2; 7 bases are shared with TRBD1. Trimming cost V 3 bases and J 2 bases; bases outside gene matches: 3. CDR1 and CDR2 (germline): DFQATT, SNEGSKA (reference sequence). This CDR3 spans 14 amino acids. The CDR3 bases are TGCAGTGCTAGGACAGGGTCCAACACCGGGGAGCTGTTTTTT. Translation: CSARTGSNTGELFF.

This chain joins TRBV5-4 and TRBJ2-1, with D possibly matching TRBD1 (6 bases). Trimming took off 4 bases at V and 11 bases at J, with 19 bases between the two ends. The CDR3 is 14 amino acids. Germline V gene lookup returns CDR1 SGHNT and CDR2 YYREEE (reference sequence). CDR3 sequence (DNA): TGTGCCAGCAGCCCCGGACAGCCGACTAACAAGCAGTTCTTC. Translating it yields CASSPGQPTNKQFF.

This rearrangement joins TRBV11-2 to TRBJ2-7; the match to TRBD1 covers 8 bases. The V segment lost 0 bases and the J segment 5 bases; nucleotides outside the gene matches: 15. The CDR3 is 18 residues long. Germline loops: CDR1 SGHAT, CDR2 FQNNGV. The CDR3 sequence is CASSLDGWGTGSGDEQYF. The CDR3 DNA reads as TGTGCCAGCAGCTTAGACGGGTGGGGGACAGGATCAGGAGACGAGCAGTACTTC.

CDR3 in DNA: TGTGCCAGCAGCTTTCAGGGGACCTATGGCTACACCTTC. Translation gives CASSFQGTYGYTF. V is TRBV12-3 or TRBV12-4 and J is TRBJ1-2; possibly TRBD1 for D (6 bases). V was cut by 6 bases and J by 4 bases, with 12 bases left in between. The CDR3 covers 13 residues.

J is TRBJ2-4 and V is TRBV15, with D perhaps matching TRBD2 (6 bases). Germline V gene data show CDR1 as LNHNV and CDR2 as YYDKDF (reference sequence). V was cut by 0 bases and J by 2 bases, with 11 bases left in between. The CDR3 has 16 amino acids. The CDR3 protein is CATSRESGRSKNIQYF. CDR3 in DNA: TGTGCCACCAGCAGAGAGAGCGGGCGGTCCAAAAACATTCAGTACTTC.

A single count supports this clonotype. This chain links TRBV5-6 with TRBJ2-7; D is unclear. V was trimmed by 4 bases and J by 3 bases, leaving 20 bases between them. The CDR3 is made up of 16 amino acids. CDR1 and CDR2 (germline): SGHDT, YYEEEE. Here the CDR3 reads CASSLGEEFLSYEQYF. In DNA form, the CDR3 reads TGTGCCAGCAGCCTGGGCGAGGAGTTTCTAAGCTACGAGCAGTACTTC.

There are a few counts of this clonotype. This chain links TRBV18 with TRBJ1-5; possibly TRBD1 for D (5 bases). The V and J ends lost 2 bases and 3 bases respectively, with 11 bases between them. Germline assignment: CDR1 KGHSH and CDR2 LQKENI. CDR3 size: 15 residues. The CDR3 spells CASSPMAGNNQPQHF. The CDR3 DNA follows: TGTGCCAGCTCACCAATGGCAGGGAACAATCAGCCCCAGCATTTT.

The chain joins TRBV15 to TRBJ2-2; D ambiguous. The CDR3 loop spans 12 amino acids. From germline, CDR1 is LNHNV and CDR2 YYDKDF (reference sequence). V lost 4 bases and J 4 bases, leaving 4 bases between the germline ends. CDR3: CATSTPTGELFF. For the CDR3, the DNA is TGTGCCACCAGCACCCCCACCGGGGAGCTGTTTTTT. The whole variable domain, remainder taken from reference TRBV15 and TRBJ2-2, is DAMVIQNPRYQVTQFGKPVTLSCSQTLNHNVMYWYQQKSSQAPKLLFHYYDKDFNNEADTPDNFQSRRPNTSFCFLDIRSPGLGDTAMYLCATSTPTGELFFGEGSRLTVL.

The chain is built from TRBV12-3 or TRBV12-4 and TRBJ2-2; D is possibly TRBD1 or TRBD2 (5 bases each). The length of the CDR3 is 15 residues. V was shortened by 3 bases and J by 7 bases, with 15 bases between the two germline ends. The CDR3, as DNA: TGTGCCAGCAGTTTCAGGGAGTCTGGTGGCGGGGAGCTGTTTTTT. Translating gives CASSFRESGGGELFF.

This sequence joins TRBV15 and TRBJ2-5; the D is unclear. Germline V gives CDR1 LNHNV, CDR2 YYDKDF (reference sequence). The ends were cut back, 0 bases at V and 5 bases at J, with 19 bases in the middle. The CDR3 covers 17 residues. CDR3 region: CATSRDYTPLPVETQYF. The CDR3 DNA reads TGTGCCACCAGCAGAGATTATACACCCTTGCCTGTCGAGACCCAGTACTTC.

This clonotype was recorded a few times. The chain joins TRBV6-1 to TRBJ1-3; unclear D gene. Per the germline V gene, CDR1 is MNHNS and CDR2 is SASEGT. The CDR3 is 15 amino acids. Trimming cost V 6 bases and J 2 bases, with 14 bases left between them. The CDR3 here is CASSPGVAPGNTIYF. The CDR3 nucleotides are TGTGCCAGCAGCCCCGGAGTAGCCCCTGGAAACACCATATATTTT.

This clonotype appeared a few times. V and J are TRBV5-1 and TRBJ1-1; D remains ambiguous. V lost 1 base and J lost 1, with 11 bases in between. CDR3 size: 15 residues. CDR1 and CDR2 (germline): SGHRS, YFSETQ. CDR3 protein: CASSLYAGSNTEAFF. CDR3 in DNA: TGCGCCAGCAGCTTGTATGCGGGGTCGAACACTGAAGCTTTCTTT. Complete variable domain (other parts from reference TRBV5-1 and TRBJ1-1): KAGVTQTPRYLIKTRGQQVTLSCSPISGHRSVSWYQQTPGQGLQFLFEYFSETQRNKGNFPGRFSGRQFSNSRSEMNVSTLELGDSALYLCASSLYAGSNTEAFFGQGTRLTVV.

The chain carries TRBV7-2 and TRBJ2-1; 8 nucleotides align to TRBD1. The CDR3 loop spans 15 amino acids. The V segment lost 2 bases and the J segment 5 bases; nucleotides outside the gene matches: 5. Germline V gene lookup returns CDR1 SGHTA and CDR2 FQGNSA. The CDR3 loop is CASSLQGAFNNEQFF. CDR3 sequence (DNA): TGTGCCAGCAGCTTACAGGGGGCCTTCAACAATGAGCAGTTCTTC.

This clonotype was counted ten times or more. This chain links TRBV7-3 with TRBJ1-1; D gene ambiguous. The V end was cut by 5 bases, the J end by 0 bases, with 7 bases between. Germline V gene lookup returns CDR1 SGHTA and CDR2 FQGTGA. CDR3 length: 13 residues. The CDR3 DNA follows: TGTGCCAGCAGCCTCAGATTGAACACTGAAGCTTTCTTT. This codes for CASSLRLNTEAFF.